This entry lists 26 T cell receptor beta chains sequenced from one sample in a study of blood T cell repertoires in COVID-19. The method was immunoSEQ multiplex PCR; TCRdb's version includes in-frame clones alone and lacks a portion of them. Here the sample spans 65,000 or so clones, about four fifths being singletons. The specimen was peripheral blood. The origin of the receptors is a human donor in a cohort sampled during active COVID-19.

The CDR3 region is CASSISAGGQPQHF. In nucleotides, the CDR3 is TGTGCCAGTAGTATATCAGCTGGCGGTCAGCCCCAGCATTTT. The rearrangement uses TRBV19 and TRBJ1-5; D remains unclear. This CDR3 region has 14 residues. CDR1 LNHDA and CDR2 SQIVND come from the germline V gene (reference sequence). The ends were cut back, 2 bases at V and 6 bases at J, with 11 bases in the middle.

This clone has more than one count but fewer than ten. The chain has TRBV2 and TRBJ1-2; 8 bases line up with TRBD1. This CDR3 contains 14 residues. The germline gives CDR1 SNHLY, CDR2 FYNNEI. V lost 1 base and J lost 3; bases outside the gene matches: 1. CDR3: CASSEGTGHYGYTF. The DNA for the CDR3 is TGTGCCAGCAGTGAAGGGACAGGGCACTATGGCTACACCTTC. The variable domain in full, completed from reference TRBV2 and TRBJ1-2, reads EPEVTQTPSHQVTQMGQEVILRCVPISNHLYFYWYRQILGQKVEFLVSFYNNEISEKSEIFDDQFSVERPDGSNFTLKIRSTKLEDSAMYFCASSEGTGHYGYTFGSGTRLTVV.

The chain links TRBV10-3 to TRBJ1-1; D perhaps matches TRBD1 (6 bases). CDR3 size: 16 residues. Trimming left V 4 bases short and J 4 bases short, with 19 bases between. Per the germline V gene, CDR1 is ENHRY and CDR2 is SYGVKD. The CDR3 region has the DNA TGTGCCATCAGTGGGGGCGGGCAGGGGAAAAGCACTGAAGCTTTCTTT. It codes for CAISGGGQGKSTEAFF.

The count of this clone is one. The gene calls are TRBV2 and TRBJ2-2, with 7 bases lining up with TRBD1. The CDR3 is made up of 14 amino acids. The germline V gene encodes CDR1 SNHLY and CDR2 FYNNEI. Trimming at V came to 5 bases and at J to 3 bases, leaving 3 bases not matched to a gene. The CDR3 sequence: CASSKQGDTGELFF. CDR3 nucleotide sequence: TGTGCCAGCAGTAAGCAGGGGGACACCGGGGAGCTGTTTTTT.

Only a few counts were recorded for this clone. V gene TRBV5-4 combines with J gene TRBJ2-7; 10 nucleotides align to TRBD1. Trimming cost V 4 bases and J 5 bases; bases outside gene matches: 9. The CDR3 is 15 residues long. Germline-derived CDR1 and CDR2 are SGHNT and YYREEE (reference sequence). The CDR3, as DNA: TGTGCCAGCAGCCCCCGGGACAGGGGAGTCGACGAGCAGTACTTC. Protein sequence: CASSPRDRGVDEQYF.

The chain joins TRBV28 to TRBJ1-6; D is undetermined. Trimming left V 6 bases short and J 6 bases short, with 18 bases between. The germline V gene encodes CDR1 MDHEN and CDR2 SYDVKM. The CDR3 has 16 amino acids. In DNA form, the CDR3 reads TGTGCCAGCAGGCTAGACCCCTCCTTCCGTAATTCACCCCTCCACTTT. Protein product: CASRLDPSFRNSPLHF.

This clone was picked up a small number of times. The rearrangement joins TRBV4-2 to TRBJ1-6; maybe TRBD1 (5 bases). The CDR3 runs 14 residues. Between the trimmed V and J ends, which lost 5 bases and 7 bases, there was a span of 12 bases. Germline values: CDR1 LGHNA, CDR2 YNFKEQ. The CDR3 loop reads CASSETTVNSPLHF. The CDR3 DNA is TGTGCCAGCAGCGAAACGACAGTAAATTCACCCCTCCACTTT.

This clone occurred once. The chain recombines TRBV11-3 with TRBJ2-3; D is perhaps TRBD2 (6 bases). V was shortened by 1 base and J by 4 bases, with 12 bases between the two germline ends. CDR3 length: 15 amino acids. Germline values: CDR1 SGHNT, CDR2 YENEEA. CDR3 in amino acids: CASSLAGLPADTQYF. The CDR3 nucleotides read TGTGCCAGCAGCTTAGCGGGACTGCCGGCAGATACGCAGTATTTT. Full variable domain (rest looked up from reference TRBV11-3 and TRBJ2-3): EAGVVQSPRYKIIEKKQPVAFWCNPISGHNTLYWYLQNLGQGPELLIRYENEEAVDDSQLPKDRFSAERLKGVDSTLKIQPAELGDSAVYLCASSLAGLPADTQYFGPGTRLTVL.

V is TRBV5-1 and J is TRBJ2-1; 9 bases match TRBD2. Germline loops: CDR1 SGHRS, CDR2 YFSETQ. The V segment lost 2 bases and the J segment 4 bases; nucleotides outside the gene matches: 7. The CDR3 contains 16 residues. In nucleotides, the CDR3 is TGCGCCAGCAGCTTTGAACCGGCGGGGGGGTACAATGAGCAGTTCTTC. Its protein is CASSFEPAGGYNEQFF.

CDR3 region: CASSFGTAPYEQYF. In nucleotides, the CDR3 is TGTGCCAGCAGCTTTGGGACTGCCCCCTACGAGCAGTACTTC. V and J are TRBV7-9 and TRBJ2-7; D perhaps matches TRBD2 (6 bases). The CDR3 totals 14 residues. Per germline, CDR1 SEHNR and CDR2 FQNEAQ (reference sequence). V lost 3 bases and J 2 bases, leaving 11 bases between the germline ends.

The V call is TRBV6-2 or TRBV6-3, the J call TRBJ2-7; TRBD2 agrees at 8 bases. The germline V gene has CDR1 MNHEY and CDR2 SVGEGT. The CDR3 loop spans 13 amino acids. Unmatched junction bases numbered 1, after V lost 4 bases and J lost 2 bases. The CDR3 DNA reads as TGTGCCAGCAGTTTAGCGGGGACCTACGAGCAGTACTTC. Translating it yields CASSLAGTYEQYF.

V gene TRBV2 combines with J gene TRBJ1-4, with 8 bases aligning to TRBD1. Trimming took 3 bases from V and 8 from J; bases not matched to a gene: 8. Germline CDR1 is SNHLY and CDR2 is FYNNEI. The CDR3 covers 15 residues. The CDR3 sequence: CASSEDRVSAEKLFF. CDR3 in DNA: TGTGCCAGCAGTGAGGACAGGGTTTCGGCAGAAAAACTGTTTTTT.

The CDR3, as DNA: TGTGCCAGCGCACGGACTAGCGGAACCGGGGAGCTGTTTTTT. This encodes CASARTSGTGELFF. J is TRBJ2-2 and V is TRBV2, with 10 bases matching TRBD2. The CDR3 contains 14 residues. V gave up 8 bases and J gave up 5 bases; unmatched junction bases: 5. Germline V gene sequence: CDR1 SNHLY, CDR2 FYNNEI.

The rearrangement joins TRBV6-2 or TRBV6-3 to TRBJ2-5, with 8 bases aligning to TRBD2. Germline V gene data show CDR1 as MNHEY and CDR2 as SVGEGT. The CDR3 covers 15 residues. With V trimmed by 4 bases and J by 3 bases, 7 bases remained unmatched. In DNA, the CDR3 is TGTGCCAGCAGTTCCTCCGGGACTAGAGAAGAGACCCAGTACTTC. Translated, it gives CASSSSGTREETQYF.

This sequence joins TRBV7-8 and TRBJ1-4, with 8 bases that match TRBD1. V gave up 5 bases and J gave up 5 bases; unmatched junction bases: 4. Germline V CDR1 and CDR2: SGHVS, FQNEAQ. The CDR3 spans 14 residues. In nucleotides, the CDR3 is TGTGCCAGCAGCAGGGACAGGCCGAATGAAAAACTGTTTTTT. The encoded protein is CASSRDRPNEKLFF.

V is TRBV5-1 and J is TRBJ2-2; 10 nucleotides align to TRBD1. Germline loops: CDR1 SGHRS, CDR2 YFSETQ. This CDR3 comprises 16 residues. With V trimmed by 4 bases and J by 2 bases, 5 bases remained unmatched. For the CDR3, the DNA is TGCGCCAGCAGCCTGACAGGGGGCGCAAACACCGGGGAGCTGTTTTTT. Protein sequence: CASSLTGGANTGELFF.

This clone turned up a few times. CDR3 coding DNA: TGTGCCAGCAGCCTGAAAGCGGGAGTAATAGATACGCAGTATTTT. This encodes CASSLKAGVIDTQYF. The chain combines TRBV7-2 with TRBJ2-3, with TRBD2 identical over 8 bases. After removal of 5 bases from V and 5 bases from J, the junction contained 9 bases not matched to a gene. Germline values: CDR1 SGHTA, CDR2 FQGNSA. This CDR3 has 15 residues.

The V and J genes are TRBV7-2 and TRBJ2-5, with D hard to call. With 0 bases removed from V and 2 bases from J, the gap between germline ends came to 10 bases. The CDR3 totals 15 residues. Germline-derived CDR1 and CDR2 are SGHTA and FQGNSA. CDR3 nucleotide sequence: TGTGCCAGCAGCTTAGCGATCAGGTCTCAAGAGACCCAGTACTTC. This translates into CASSLAIRSQETQYF.

This clone was seen a few times. This rearrangement joins TRBV15 to TRBJ1-5, with 9 nucleotides matching TRBD1. The CDR3 runs 16 residues. V lost 4 bases, J lost 2 bases, and 6 bases stayed unmatched. Germline CDR1 is LNHNV and CDR2 is YYDKDF (reference sequence). For the CDR3, the DNA is TGTGCCACCAGCACACAGGGGGCGACCGGCAATCAGCCCCAGCATTTT. It encodes CATSTQGATGNQPQHF.

This clone was detected only a few times. The rearrangement joins TRBV2 to TRBJ1-5, with 7 bases identical to TRBD1. With V trimmed by 5 bases and J by 3 bases, 4 bases remained unmatched. The CDR3 is made up of 14 amino acids. Germline V gives CDR1 SNHLY, CDR2 FYNNEI. The CDR3 DNA sequence: TGTGCCAGCAGTCCGGGACAGAACAATCAGCCCCAGCATTTT. Protein product: CASSPGQNNQPQHF.

The chain uses TRBV7-9 and TRBJ1-5; D unclear. The CDR3 is made up of 14 amino acids. V was cut by 1 base and J by 6 bases, with 10 bases left in between. Germline V gene data show CDR1 as SEHNR and CDR2 as FQNEAQ (reference sequence). The CDR3 coding sequence is TGTGCCAGCAGCTTAGGGGCAGGACTTCAGCCCCAGCATTTT. Its protein product is CASSLGAGLQPQHF.

CDR3 bases: TGTGCCAGCAGCGTAGGGGCCTTACTCAACTACGAGCAGTACTTC. Encoded protein: CASSVGALLNYEQYF. The V and J genes are TRBV9 and TRBJ2-7; D unresolved. The CDR3 is 15 residues long. Trimming stripped 0 bases from V and 3 bases from J, with 13 bases between. The germline gives CDR1 SGDLS, CDR2 YYNGEE.

This clone was observed at least ten times. The genes are TRBV9 and TRBJ2-3; 9 bases fit TRBD1. Germline CDR1 is SGDLS and CDR2 is YYNGEE. The junction had 5 bases not matched to a gene; V was cut back by 0 bases and J by 0 bases. The CDR3 extends over 17 amino acids. CDR3 sequence: CASSVEGQGLSTDTQYF. The DNA for the CDR3 is TGTGCCAGCAGCGTAGAGGGACAGGGTCTCAGCACAGATACGCAGTATTTT.

The V call is TRBV20-1, the J call TRBJ2-4; TRBD2 is a possible D gene (7 bases). The CDR3 is 15 residues long. CDR1 is DFQATT, CDR2 SNEGSKA, per germline (reference sequence). V was pared by 3 bases and J by 2 bases, with 14 bases between. In DNA, the CDR3 is TGCAGTGCTAGTTGGGAGGGGGGGTCCAAAAACATTCAGTACTTC. Translated: CSASWEGGSKNIQYF.

The chain combines TRBV6-5 with TRBJ1-2; D is perhaps TRBD1 (6 bases). Germline V gene sequence: CDR1 MNHEY, CDR2 SVGAGI. Trimming shortened V by 2 bases and J by 7 bases, and 14 bases separated the two germline ends. The CDR3 length is 14 residues. Written as DNA, the CDR3 is TGTGCCAGCAGTTACCGCAGGGGTAGTACTGGCTACACCTTC. This gives the protein CASSYRRGSTGYTF.

The chain combines TRBV5-1 with TRBJ1-1, with 7 bases lining up with TRBD1. The CDR3 extends over 13 amino acids. CDR1 is SGHRS and CDR2 is YFSETQ in the germline V gene. Trimming took 4 bases from V and 8 from J; bases not matched to a gene: 8. CDR3 residues: CASSHDRAEEAFF. The CDR3 DNA follows: TGCGCCAGCAGCCACGACAGGGCCGAGGAAGCTTTCTTT.